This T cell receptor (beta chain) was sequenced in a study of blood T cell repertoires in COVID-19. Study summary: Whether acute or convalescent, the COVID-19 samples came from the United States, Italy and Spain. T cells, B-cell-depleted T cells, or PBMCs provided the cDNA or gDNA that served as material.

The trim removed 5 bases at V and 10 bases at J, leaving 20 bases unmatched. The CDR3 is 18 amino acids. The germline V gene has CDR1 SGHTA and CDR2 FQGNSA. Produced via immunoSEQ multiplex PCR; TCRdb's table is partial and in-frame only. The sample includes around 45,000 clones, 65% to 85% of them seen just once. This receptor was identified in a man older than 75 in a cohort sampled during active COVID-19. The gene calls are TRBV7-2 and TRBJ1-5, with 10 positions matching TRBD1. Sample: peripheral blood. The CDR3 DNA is TGTGCCAGCAGCAGCTCATCCGGGACAGGGGCTTCCCATCGACCCCAGCATTTT. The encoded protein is CASSSSSGTGASHRPQHF.